One and the same sample provided the 27 T cell receptor beta chains below, sequenced in a study of blood T cell repertoires in COVID-19. TCRdb's copy holds only in-frame clones and misses some; the assay was immunoSEQ multiplex PCR. Seen here are under 450,000 clones, roughly 90% observed once, and the top ten hold about 7.1%. The sample was peripheral blood. All receptors come from a woman in her fifties or sixties with COVID-19, enrolled during active disease.

The chain recombines TRBV5-1 with TRBJ2-2, with TRBD2 matching over 8 bases. V was pared by 4 bases and J by 4 bases, with 6 bases of the junction left unmatched. Germline values: CDR1 SGHRS, CDR2 YFSETQ. CDR3 size: 15 residues. The CDR3 coding sequence is TGCGCCAGCAGCAACCCTAGCGGGTTCACCGGGGAGCTGTTTTTT. This encodes CASSNPSGFTGELFF.

V and J are TRBV5-4 and TRBJ2-6; TRBD2 matches at 7 bases. J was trimmed by 3 bases and V by 3 bases; bases with no gene match: 12. CDR1 is SGHNT, CDR2 YYREEE, per germline (reference sequence). CDR3 length: 18 amino acids. CDR3 sequence: CASSSSWGGAHGANVLTF. As DNA, the CDR3 is TGTGCCAGCAGCTCCTCCTGGGGAGGGGCCCATGGGGCCAACGTCCTGACTTTC.

The chain joins TRBV7-3 to TRBJ2-7; 8 bases are a match to TRBD2. CDR3 size: 14 residues. The germline V gene has CDR1 SGHTA and CDR2 FQGTGA. V shed 2 bases and J 2 bases; nucleotides not matched to a gene: 2. The chain's CDR3 is CASSLGAGAYEQYF. CDR3 sequence (DNA): TGTGCCAGCAGCTTAGGAGCGGGGGCCTACGAGCAGTACTTC. The variable domain in full, with the rest retrieved from reference TRBV7-3 and TRBJ2-7, is GAGVSQTPSNKVTEKGKYVELRCDPISGHTALYWYRQSLGQGPEFLIYFQGTGAADDSGLPNDRFFAVRPEGSVSTLKIQRTERGDSAVYLCASSLGAGAYEQYFGPGTRLTVT.

CDR3 sequence: CAWYKIIQGKWDYGYTF. Written as DNA, the CDR3 is TGTGCCTGGTACAAAATAATTCAGGGGAAGTGGGACTATGGCTACACCTTC. The chain uses TRBV30 and TRBJ1-2; a weak D match, TRBD1 (6 bases). Trimming removed 5 bases from V and 3 bases from J, with 25 bases in between. Germline-derived CDR1 and CDR2 are GTSNPN and SVGIG (reference sequence). The CDR3 has 17 residues. Variable domain in full (rest from reference TRBV30 and TRBJ1-2): SQTIHQWPATLVQPVGSPLSLECTVEGTSNPNLYWYRQAAGRGLQLLFYSVGIGQISSEVPQNLSASRPQDRQFILSSKKLLLSDSGFYLCAWYKIIQGKWDYGYTFGSGTRLTVV.

V usage is TRBV9 and J usage is TRBJ1-1; D ambiguous. Germline CDR1 reads SGDLS; CDR2 reads YYNGEE. The CDR3 consists of 14 residues. Trimming left V 0 bases short and J 0 bases short, with 6 bases between. The CDR3 sequence is CASSVVSVNTEAFF. CDR3 sequence (DNA): TGTGCCAGCAGCGTAGTTTCCGTGAACACTGAAGCTTTCTTT.

This clone has only a few counts. The chain uses TRBV27 and TRBJ1-6; D uncertain. V shed 4 bases and J shed 10 bases, with 11 bases lying between them. This CDR3 spans 13 amino acids. Germline V lookup: CDR1 MNHEY, CDR2 SMNVEV (reference sequence). The CDR3 region is CASSYREGSPLHF. The CDR3 nucleotides are TGTGCCAGCAGTTATAGGGAGGGCTCACCCCTCCACTTT.

CDR3 sequence: CASSAGTGVGQPQHF. The CDR3 bases are TGTGCCAGTAGTGCCGGGACAGGGGTCGGTCAGCCCCAGCATTTT. The rearrangement links TRBV19 to TRBJ1-5, with 10 nucleotides matching TRBD1. CDR1 and CDR2 from the germline V gene are LNHDA and SQIVND (reference sequence). This CDR3 has 15 amino acids. The V segment lost 5 bases and the J segment 6 bases; nucleotides outside the gene matches: 7.

The gene calls are TRBV4-1 and TRBJ1-2; D ambiguous. This CDR3 spans 13 amino acids. V was cut by 2 bases and J by 1 base, with 5 bases left in between. Germline V gives CDR1 MGHRA, CDR2 YSYEKL. Here the CDR3 reads CASSQTVNYGYTF. The CDR3 DNA follows: TGCGCCAGCAGCCAAACGGTTAACTATGGCTACACCTTC.

This clone has just one count. The chain carries TRBV5-1 and TRBJ1-6, with TRBD1 identical over 9 bases. There are 16 residues in the CDR3. V shed 4 bases and J 6 bases; nucleotides not matched to a gene: 8. The germline gives CDR1 SGHRS, CDR2 YFSETQ. The chain's CDR3 is CASSTGQGIGNSPLHF. The CDR3 nucleotides are TGCGCCAGCAGCACCGGACAGGGGATTGGTAATTCACCCCTCCACTTT.

V gene TRBV2 combines with J gene TRBJ2-2; 9 nucleotides line up with TRBD1. The CDR3 runs 15 residues. The junction had 7 bases not matched to a gene; V was cut back by 6 bases and J by 5 bases. In germline, CDR1 is SNHLY, CDR2 FYNNEI. The CDR3 spells CASRVQGARTGELFF. The CDR3, as DNA: TGTGCCAGCAGGGTACAGGGGGCGCGAACCGGGGAGCTGTTTTTT.

The chain uses TRBV11-2 and TRBJ1-6; 7 positions agree with TRBD1. The CDR3 has 13 amino acids. Germline CDR1 and CDR2: SGHAT and FQNNGV. J gave up 10 bases and V 7 bases, and 7 bases lay outside the gene matches. CDR3 DNA: TGTGCCAGCACCCAGGGGGGAGGCTCACCCCTCCACTTT. Protein: CASTQGGGSPLHF.

The chain recombines TRBV14 with TRBJ1-1, with 7 bases that match TRBD1. Losses at the gene ends were 4 bases for V and 6 bases for J; bases not matched to a gene: 5. Per germline, CDR1 SGHDN and CDR2 FVKESK. The CDR3 consists of 13 residues. CDR3 region: CASSLTGVAEAFF. Here the CDR3 DNA reads TGTGCCAGCAGCCTTACAGGGGTGGCTGAAGCTTTCTTT.

The rearrangement joins TRBV5-1 to TRBJ1-5, with D perhaps matching TRBD1 (5 bases). CDR1 is SGHRS, CDR2 YFSETQ, per germline. The ends were cut back, 5 bases at V and 5 bases at J, with 17 bases in the middle. The CDR3 sequence is 15 residues long. CDR3 in DNA: TGCGCCAGCAGAATAGGTGGGGGGGAAGATCAGCCCCAGCATTTT. Translation: CASRIGGGEDQPQHF.

V is TRBV30 and J is TRBJ1-4, with TRBD1 matching 7 bases. This CDR3 has 14 amino acids. The germline V gene has CDR1 GTSNPN and CDR2 SVGIG (reference sequence). With 2 bases clipped from V and 5 bases from J, the junction kept 5 bases outside the gene matches. The CDR3 reads CAWSRDSPNEKLFF. In DNA, the CDR3 is TGTGCCTGGAGTCGGGACAGCCCCAATGAAAAACTGTTTTTT.

The chain uses TRBV5-6 and TRBJ2-2, with a tentative D call TRBD1 (6 bases). V was clipped by 4 bases and J by 4 bases, with 17 bases between them. This CDR3 has 16 amino acids. Germline loops: CDR1 SGHDT, CDR2 YYEEEE. CDR3 nucleotides: TGTGCCAGCAGCAATGGACAGTTTGTCAGCACCGGGGAGCTGTTTTTT. It encodes CASSNGQFVSTGELFF.

This sequence joins TRBV9 and TRBJ1-1; 7 positions agree with TRBD1. Germline values: CDR1 SGDLS, CDR2 YYNGEE. The CDR3 contains 16 residues. Losses at the gene ends were 5 bases for V and 1 base for J; bases not matched to a gene: 11. For the CDR3, the DNA is TGTGCCAGCAGACCCCCCTCCGGGACAGCGAACACTGAAGCTTTCTTT. It encodes CASRPPSGTANTEAFF.

The chain uses TRBV4-2 and TRBJ1-2; the D gene is possibly TRBD1 (5 bases). This CDR3 region has 14 residues. CDR1 and CDR2 from the germline V gene are LGHNA and YNFKEQ. Trimming removed 0 bases at V and 6 bases at J, with 11 bases between. The CDR3 protein is CASSQEFAGHGYTF. CDR3 nucleotides: TGTGCCAGCAGCCAAGAATTCGCAGGGCATGGCTACACCTTC.

The chain uses TRBV12-5 and TRBJ1-4; TRBD1 matches at 9 bases. This CDR3 is 14 amino acids long. The V gene's germline CDR1 is LGHNT and CDR2 FRNRAP. V was clipped by 6 bases and J by 8 bases; unmatched bases: 7. This CDR3 reads CASGSGQGDEKLFF. CDR3 DNA sequence: TGTGCTAGTGGCTCGGGACAGGGCGACGAAAAACTGTTTTTT.

The chain has TRBV5-8 and TRBJ2-7, with 8 bases lining up with TRBD1. The CDR3 totals 13 residues. Trimming took 2 bases from V and 3 from J; bases not matched to a gene: 1. CDR1 is SGHTS and CDR2 is YDEGEE in the germline V gene. CDR3 amino acids: CASSFTGGYEQYF. The CDR3 nucleotides read TGTGCCAGCAGCTTTACAGGGGGCTACGAGCAGTACTTC.

The genes are TRBV7-8 and TRBJ1-2; the D is unclear. Germline CDR1 reads SGHVS; CDR2 reads FQNEAQ. CDR3 length equals 14 residues. Trimming left V 2 bases short and J 2 bases short, with 9 bases between. CDR3 amino acids: CASSLRESNYGYTF. The CDR3 DNA reads as TGTGCCAGCAGCTTAAGAGAGAGCAACTATGGCTACACCTTC.

This chain connects TRBV2 to TRBJ1-1, with 7 nucleotides matching TRBD1. The CDR3 consists of 16 residues. J gave up 5 bases and V 5 bases, and 14 bases lay outside the gene matches. CDR1 and CDR2 (germline): SNHLY, FYNNEI. CDR3 nucleotides: TGTGCCAGCAGTAACCGACAGGGCCTATCGAATACTGAAGCTTTCTTT. Its protein is CASSNRQGLSNTEAFF.

The J gene is TRBJ2-5, the V gene TRBV5-1, with 9 bases aligning to TRBD2. V trimming: 0 bases; J trimming: 5 bases; junction bases outside the gene matches: 8. CDR1 is SGHRS, CDR2 YFSETQ, per germline. The CDR3 is 16 amino acids. CDR3 nucleotides: TGCGCCAGCAGCTTGGCGGTAGCGGGGGTGTTGGAGACCCAGTACTTC. Its translation: CASSLAVAGVLETQYF.

The rearrangement links TRBV29-1 to TRBJ2-1; no clear D. Germline-derived CDR1 and CDR2 are SQVTM and ANQGSEA. The CDR3 is made up of 11 amino acids. Between the trimmed V and J ends, which lost 0 bases and 12 bases, there was a span of 9 bases. CDR3 sequence: CSVEDWRLQFF. CDR3 sequence (DNA): TGCAGCGTTGAAGATTGGAGATTGCAGTTCTTC.

This clone was found once. The rearrangement joins TRBV6-5 to TRBJ1-6, with a possible D match to TRBD1 (5 bases). The V gene's germline CDR1 is MNHEY and CDR2 SVGAGI. V was trimmed by 5 bases and J by 2 bases, leaving 10 bases between them. This CDR3 contains 15 residues. The CDR3 DNA is TGTGCCAGCAGTCGCAGGACAACCTATAATTCACCCCTCCACTTT. Its protein is CASSRRTTYNSPLHF.

The V call is TRBV13, the J call TRBJ1-2; D is perhaps TRBD1 (5 bases). Germline V gene data show CDR1 as PRHDT and CDR2 as FYEKMQ (reference sequence). Between the trimmed V and J ends, which lost 7 bases and 7 bases, there was a span of 16 bases. The CDR3 runs to 13 residues. CDR3 sequence (DNA): TGTGCCAGCATCTCAAGGGGCTGGGGTGGCTACACCTTC. This translates into CASISRGWGGYTF.

The chain employs TRBV9 and TRBJ2-5; D remains ambiguous. Between the trimmed V and J ends, which lost 3 bases and 2 bases, there was a span of 11 bases. The CDR3 totals 14 residues. The germline CDR1 and CDR2 sequences are SGDLS and YYNGEE. In nucleotides, the CDR3 is TGTGCCAGCAGCGCCTATGACTGGCAAGAGACCCAGTACTTC. It yields the protein CASSAYDWQETQYF. Looking up the rest from reference TRBV9 and TRBJ2-5 gives the full variable domain: DSGVTQTPKHLITATGQRVTLRCSPRSGDLSVYWYQQSLDQGLQFLIQYYNGEERAKGNILERFSAQQFPDLHSELNLSSLELGDSALYFCASSAYDWQETQYFGPGTRLLVL.

The chain carries TRBV29-1 and TRBJ1-2; TRBD1 matches 7 bases. This CDR3 contains 14 residues. The J segment lost 5 bases and the V segment lost 3 bases, leaving 9 bases of the junction unmatched. Germline assignment: CDR1 SQVTM and CDR2 ANQGSEA. CDR3 in DNA: TGCAGCGTTGAGGAGGTCAGGGGGTCATATGGCTACACCTTC. Its protein is CSVEEVRGSYGYTF.